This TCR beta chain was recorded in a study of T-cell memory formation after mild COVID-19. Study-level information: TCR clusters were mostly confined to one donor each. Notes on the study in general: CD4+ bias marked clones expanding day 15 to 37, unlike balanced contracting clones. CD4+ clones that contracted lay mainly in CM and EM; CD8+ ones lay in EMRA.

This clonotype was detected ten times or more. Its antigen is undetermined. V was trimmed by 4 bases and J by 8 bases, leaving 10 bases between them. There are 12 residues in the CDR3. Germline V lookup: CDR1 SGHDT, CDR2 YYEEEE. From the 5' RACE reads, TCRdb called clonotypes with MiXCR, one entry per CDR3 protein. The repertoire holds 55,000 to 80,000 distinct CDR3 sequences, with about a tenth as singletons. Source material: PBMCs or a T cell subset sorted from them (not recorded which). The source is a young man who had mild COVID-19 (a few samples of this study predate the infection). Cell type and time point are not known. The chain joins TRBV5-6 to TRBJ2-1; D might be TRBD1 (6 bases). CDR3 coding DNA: TGTGCCAGCAGCCCCAGGGGTGATGAGCAGTTCTTC. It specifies CASSPRGDEQFF. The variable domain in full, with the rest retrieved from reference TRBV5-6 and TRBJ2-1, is DAGVTQSPTHLIKTRGQQVTLRCSPKSGHDTVSWYQQALGQGPQFIFQYYEEEERQRGNFPDRFSGHQFPNYSSELNVNALLLGDSALYLCASSPRGDEQFFGPGTRLTVL.